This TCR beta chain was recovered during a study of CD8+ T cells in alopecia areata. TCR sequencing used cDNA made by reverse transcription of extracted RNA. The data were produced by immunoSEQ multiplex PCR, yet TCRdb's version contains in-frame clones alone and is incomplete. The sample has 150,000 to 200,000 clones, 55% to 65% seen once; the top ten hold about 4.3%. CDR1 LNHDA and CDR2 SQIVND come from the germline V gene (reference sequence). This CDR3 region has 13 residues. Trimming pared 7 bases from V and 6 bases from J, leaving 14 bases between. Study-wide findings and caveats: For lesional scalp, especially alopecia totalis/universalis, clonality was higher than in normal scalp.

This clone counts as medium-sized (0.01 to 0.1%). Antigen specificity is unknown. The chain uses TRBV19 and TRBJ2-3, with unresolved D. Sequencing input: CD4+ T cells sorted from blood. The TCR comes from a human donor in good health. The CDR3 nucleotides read TGTGCCAGTACCTCTCTGGGTTTGGATACGCAGTATTTT. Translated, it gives CASTSLGLDTQYF. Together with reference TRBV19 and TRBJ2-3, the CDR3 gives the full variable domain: DGGITQSPKYLFRKEGQNVTLSCEQNLNHDAMYWYRQDPGQGLRLIYYSQIVNDFQKGDIAEGYSVSREKKESFPLTVTSAQKNPTAFYLCASTSLGLDTQYFGPGTRLTVL.